This T cell receptor beta chain emerged from a study of cytomegalovirus exposure and HLA in healthy donors (TCRdb year 2017). About the study as a whole: According to an earlier analysis of a few hundred of the donors, about 179 million T cells yielded 117 million unique TCR beta sequences and approximately 280 Gb of sequence data. Approximately 330 gigabases of sequencing data and 70 million to 100 million unique TCR sequences made up an early release that covered under 750 HLA-typed donors. Of the 398 genotyped donors, roughly 85% fell in the genetic ancestry cluster associated with self-reported Caucasian donors. The study aimed to test whether cataloging public T cell receptors could reveal signatures of past pathogen exposure. The T cell repertoires of under 750 subjects were profiled by immunosequencing and related to cytomegalovirus serostatus. In addition to the first cohort of several hundred subjects, a separate validation cohort of some 120 different subjects was used. To predict cytomegalovirus infection status, the study brought together high-throughput TCR immunosequencing, statistical association of individual TCRs with disease status, and machine learning. To study patterns of TCR occurrence, a later analysis re-analyzed previously published TCR beta repertoires from 666 donors and added high-resolution HLA genotyping. In the later analysis, no new phenotypic data were used to find candidate immune exposures; instead, reliance was placed on TCR beta sequences and their occurrence across donors. In an earlier analysis of 550 to 700 of the donors, high-throughput TCR beta sequencing was used to judge whether each TCR beta V gene segment behaved as functional or pseudogenic. Alongside the repertoire data, information on donor age, sex, ethnicity and CMV serostatus was compiled. A later genetic analysis used genome-wide SNP genotypes for about three fifths of the 666 donors, treating that subset as a discovery cohort. All discovery cohort repertoires had been generated on a single sequencing platform. Class I and class II HLA loci were covered by the typing at four-digit resolution. Typing coverage differed by locus: A, B, C, DRB1 and DQB1 were typed in about 620-630 donors, DQA1 in about 510, DPA1 in 600 to 610, and DPB1 in 472. Because of strong linkage in the cohort, roughly 5 DR-DQ haplotypes were treated as single units for association and clustering. Among under 450 genotyped donors of the cohort, an average of about 240,000 unique TCR beta nucleotide sequences were sequenced per donor, around 20% of them non-productive.

Broader findings and caveats from the paper: Strong co-occurrence of HLA alleles, especially DR and DQ, made assigning TCR associations to individual alleles difficult. In a later analysis, the rate of TCR association differed among HLA loci, with DRB1 alleles having the most associated TCRs and HLA-C alleles having the fewest. Across donors, most TCR sequences were observed very rarely, whereas some public TCRs were present in many individuals. Roughly uniform sequencing depth across donors was assumed in presence/absence analyses, although this assumption may not hold. It was suggested by the authors that the approach could potentially be generalized to other disease states and immunological phenotypes. In a later analysis, several top co-occurrence clusters were reported to appear linked to parvovirus B19, influenza, CMV and Epstein-Barr virus. A further reported finding was that TCR beta sequences accurately predicted the HLA-A and HLA-B alleles for most subjects in the first cohort. In vitro tests confirmed that a few of the cytomegalovirus-associated TCR beta chains recognize cytomegalovirus antigens. A cluster of highly shared sequence variants was judged likely to represent a technical artifact of the sequencing pipeline. In a later analysis, HLA-associated TCR beta chains were found to be more clonally expanded and to have lower generation probabilities than equally common non-associated chains. In both the original and validation cohorts, the classifier was reported to diagnose cytomegalovirus status with high specificity and sensitivity. In a later analysis, most CMV-associated TCR beta chains were found to appear HLA-restricted, with HLA associations seemingly driven largely by CMV exposure. The cohort was sequenced for TCR beta chains only, and without alpha or paired-chain data the features that could be detected were limited. In the study, around 160 TCR beta chains were listed as associated with cytomegalovirus. In a later genetic analysis, fewer N-insertions in productive TCRs were reported among donors in an Asian-associated ancestry cluster than the approximately 710-donor mean. Correlated functional status among segregating V segments might reflect linkage disequilibrium, but an unknown experimental factor could not be ruled out. In a later genetic analysis, a missense DCLRE1C variant was associated with V-gene and J-gene trimming of TCR beta chains, and the association was replicated in an independent cohort. For the cohort, immune exposure information was limited to CMV serostatus. Because counts were too low, roughly 18 rarely observed V segments, including chromosome 9 orphons, were left out of the earlier analysis of 587 of the donors. Broadly in line with IMGT annotations, most TCR beta V segments showed up in productive rearrangements about 87% or about 30% of the time in an earlier analysis of a few hundred of the donors. Specific HLA alleles were associated with some 15,000 TCR beta sequences at a false discovery rate of 0.05 in a later analysis. Because HLA typing was unavailable for some donors at each locus, only the typed subset was used in association tests. Some IMGT-functional V segments, including TRBV6-2 and TRBV6-3, could not be told apart with the 87-base-pair reads, so those segments were excluded.

V gives up 3 bases and J gives up 0 bases, and the segment between their germline ends measures 6 bases. The germline V gene sets CDR1 to SQVTM and CDR2 to ANQGSEA. The cysteine opens and the phenylalanine closes a CDR3 of 13 amino acids. The sequence is cut down to CDR3 DNA, 39 bases in frame from base 1. For this clone: There is no known antigen for this receptor. No base quality information exists; no much larger clone differs at one position.

The cohort comprised several hundred healthy bone marrow donors. All cohort members were sampled while nominally healthy, although unrecorded immune exposures were likely present. The donor tested CMV seropositive, placing the donor among the 290 or so seropositive members of the cohort. Every donor gave a peripheral blood sample, and the peripheral blood mononuclear cells from that sample were used for TCR beta sequencing. The Qiagen DNeasy Blood Extraction Kit was used to extract genomic DNA from the blood cell samples. Library preparation was by the immunoSEQ multiplex PCR assay. For the multiplex PCR, a mixture combining 60 forward primers for TCR Vbeta segments and 13 reverse primers for TCR Jbeta segments was used. The CDR3 region of rearranged TCR beta genes was amplified from genomic DNA by a multiplex PCR assay. The amplified TCR beta libraries were sequenced on the Illumina HiSeq System as 87-base-pair reads. The paper's data handling went like this. Across the roughly 700 repertoires, a later analysis counted about 81 million unique TCR beta chains, roughly 11 million of which were shared by at least two donors. Raw reads were error-corrected and collapsed into unique sequences by a nearest-neighbor algorithm in which closely related sequences were merged to remove PCR and sequencing errors. Alignment of CDR3 sequences to IMGT reference sequences was used to assign V, D and J gene segments. For a sequence to be retained, at least a six-nucleotide match to both a V gene segment and a J gene segment was required. A rearrangement was called productive if the CDR3 had no stop codons and remained in frame with V and J, and every other rearrangement was called non-productive. Following IMGT convention, CDR3 was defined as the stretch from the second conserved V-encoded cysteine up to the conserved J-encoded phenylalanine. In an earlier analysis of around 570 of the donors, sequences lacking an unambiguous match to a single V gene segment were excluded. In an earlier analysis of almost 600 of the donors, a V segment was called functional when productive rearrangements were above 56.7%, and segregating when the standard deviation between donors exceeded 5%. A statistical classification framework was built for diagnosing cytomegalovirus status from the catalog of TCR beta chain sequences. In a later analysis, V and J genes were assigned by comparing TCR nucleotide sequences against IMGT/GENE-DB human TR gene sequences. A later analysis assigned CDR3 sequences and most-parsimonious VDJ recombination scenarios with the TCRdist pipeline. In a later analysis, every TCR beta chain was defined by the combination of its CDR3 amino acid sequence and its V-gene family, and reads without a unique V-gene family were dropped. To address suspected cross-contamination and a sequencing artifact, a later analysis removed 550 to 750 highly shared, low-generation-probability nucleotide sequences. In a later analysis, a clonal expansion index was calculated for each public chain from normalized within-repertoire ranks of inferred template counts. A later analysis computed generation probabilities with a VDJ recombination model fitted to out-of-frame rearrangements, and checked the results against IGoR. Hypergeometric tests were used in a later analysis to score TCR-TCR, TCR-HLA and TCR-CMV co-occurrence, with a repertoire-size bias correction applied to the TCR pairs. A later analysis estimated false discovery rates by permuting HLA or CMV assignments 20 times. A later analysis grouped co-occurring TCRs with DBSCAN, adding TCRdist sequence similarity when clustering within HLA-allele-positive subsets. Repertoires with fewer than 30,000 or more than 120,000 public chains were left out of co-occurrence clustering, as were five repertoires with anomalous nucleotide sharing. TCRdb re-hosts the immuneACCESS table, in-frame sequences only. Its copies lack some clones; in the studies checked, an unresolved V gene accounts for under half of them, and the cause for the rest is not known. The DNA was the basis for D and trimming; V, J and clone size are from that table. Recorded for this sample are about 130,000 clones; roughly four fifths of them occurred a single time. The top ten clones comprise around 11% of the sample.

The sample was PBMCs. The TCR comes from a male donor in good health and CMV-seropositive. The chain joins TRBV29-1 to TRBJ2-4; the D gene assignment is ambiguous. The CDR3 region has the sequence CSVESLAKNIQYF. The DNA sequence is TGCAGCGTTGAGAGCCTAGCCAAAAACATTCAGTACTTC.